Each of the 7 T cell receptor beta chains below was sequenced from the same sample in a study of T cell responses to AZD1222 COVID-19 vaccine (dated by TCRdb to the early 2020s). The sample's time point label, decoded: about 28 days (+/-7) after the second vaccine dose. Library creation used the immunoSEQ multiplex PCR assay. The table was pulled from immuneACCESS by TCRdb, which kept in-frame rearrangements only. Such tables lose some clones; where checked, under half of the loss comes from unresolved V genes, and the rest has no known cause. The sample profile shows about 120,000 clones; approximately 90% of them were found once. The top ten constitute approximately 2.9% of the sample. The sample consisted of peripheral blood, taken 28 days after the second AZD1222 dose. The receptors were sampled from an adult who received the AZD1222 COVID-19 vaccine.

In its sample, this clone was seen many times. V and J are TRBV6-5 and TRBJ1-6; the D gene is possibly TRBD1 (5 bases). The CDR3 length is 15 residues. V was cut by 4 bases and J by 10 bases, with 17 bases left in between. Germline V gives CDR1 MNHEY, CDR2 SVGAGI. The CDR3 spells CASSSGRTGGSPLHF. The CDR3 coding sequence is TGTGCCAGCAGTTCTGGACGGACCGGGGGGTCACCCCTCCACTTT.

About this clone: Within the sample, other DNA sequences also encode this same CDR3. This chain joins TRBV6-5 and TRBJ2-7; D is possibly TRBD1 (6 bases). V was cut by 6 bases and J by 4 bases, with 13 bases left in between. CDR3 length equals 13 residues. Germline assignment: CDR1 MNHEY and CDR2 SVGAGI. CDR3 bases: TGTGCCAGCAGCTTGTTACAGGGTTACGAGCAGTACTTC. This codes for CASSLLQGYEQYF.

V is TRBV7-6 and J is TRBJ1-6; a weak D match, TRBD1 (5 bases). The CDR3 contains 15 residues. Germline V CDR1 and CDR2: SGHVS, FNYEAQ. Trimming took off 3 bases at V and 7 bases at J, with 13 bases between the two ends. The CDR3 nucleotides read TGTGCCAGCAGCTTCGATGGGGGTGCCAATTCACCCCTCCACTTT. Translating gives CASSFDGGANSPLHF. Looking up the rest from reference TRBV7-6 and TRBJ1-6 gives the full variable domain: GAGVSQSPRYKVTKRGQDVALRCDPISGHVSLYWYRQALGQGPEFLTYFNYEAQQDKSGLPNDRFSAERPEGSISTLTIQRTEQRDSAMYRCASSFDGGANSPLHFGNGTRLTVT.

This clone was recorded only once. This chain connects TRBV7-9 to TRBJ1-1; 8 nucleotides match TRBD1. The CDR3 has 18 amino acids. Germline V gives CDR1 SEHNR, CDR2 FQNEAQ (reference sequence). Trimming cost V 4 bases and J 0 bases; bases outside gene matches: 13. CDR3 DNA: TGTGCCAGCAGCTCTCCGGGACAGGTAGCCCGCATGAACACTGAAGCTTTCTTT. Its protein product is CASSSPGQVARMNTEAFF.

The chain has TRBV6-5 and TRBJ2-1; D is perhaps TRBD1 (6 bases). The length of the CDR3 is 14 residues. Germline CDR1 reads MNHEY; CDR2 reads SVGAGI. Trimming left V 3 bases short and J 4 bases short, with 10 bases between. CDR3 DNA: TGTGCCAGCAGTTATCGACAGGCTTACAATGAGCAGTTCTTC. Its translation is CASSYRQAYNEQFF.

The V and J genes are TRBV5-1 and TRBJ2-5, with 7 bases aligning to TRBD2. Trimming cost V 3 bases and J 5 bases; bases outside gene matches: 13. The length of the CDR3 is 16 residues. Per germline, CDR1 SGHRS and CDR2 YFSETQ. CDR3 sequence reads: CASSSGATSAGETQYF. Written as DNA, the CDR3 is TGCGCCAGCAGCTCCGGGGCCACTAGCGCGGGGGAGACCCAGTACTTC.

V is TRBV5-5 and J is TRBJ1-4; tentatively, D is TRBD1 (5 bases). The V and J ends lost 2 bases and 7 bases respectively, with 15 bases between them. The CDR3 has 15 amino acids. Per germline, CDR1 SGHKS and CDR2 YYEKEE (reference sequence). In nucleotides, the CDR3 is TGTGCCAGCAGCTTCGCCTCAGGGACGGCTGAAAAACTGTTTTTT. It is translated as CASSFASGTAEKLFF. The whole variable domain, filled in from reference TRBV5-5 and TRBJ1-4, reads DAGVTQSPTHLIKTRGQQVTLRCSPISGHKSVSWYQQVLGQGPQFIFQYYEKEERGRGNFPDRFSARQFPNYSSELNVNALLLGDSALYLCASSFASGTAEKLFFGSGTQLSVL.